This T cell receptor beta chain came from a study of post-analysis software for immune sequencing data. Whole-study context: The courses of disease that were included comprised relapsing-remitting, secondary progressive and progressive-relapsing multiple sclerosis. General study findings and limits: In patients, five or six TRBV segments were more frequent than in controls, with TRBV5-6, TRBV5-1 and TRBV20-1 among them. Versus controls, multiple sclerosis patients showed significantly lower diversity (normalized Chao1). By F measure, samples from a shared preparation batch strongly co-clustered.

Each TCR beta cDNA library carried unique molecular identifiers. T cells numbering roughly 1 to 10 million yielded some 520,000 cDNA molecules. From the PCR reads, TCRdb called clonotypes with MiXCR, one entry per CDR3 protein. The data show about 400,000 distinct CDR3 sequences, with 30% to 45% seen just once and roughly 13% held by the top ten. On this clonotype: The antigen remains unidentified.

The V and J ends lost 6 bases and 1 base, in that order; junction bases with no gene match: 5. The CDR3 consists of 15 residues. The germline CDR1 and CDR2 sequences are SGHTA and FQGNSA. The genes are TRBV7-2 and TRBJ2-3; TRBD1 matches at 9 bases. Sequencing was carried out using blood. The sequence was collected from a girl aged 5-17 years with multiple sclerosis. CDR3 amino acids: CASSTGTGRTDTQYF. The CDR3 nucleotides read TGTGCCAGCAGTACCGGGACAGGGCGCACAGATACGCAGTATTTT.